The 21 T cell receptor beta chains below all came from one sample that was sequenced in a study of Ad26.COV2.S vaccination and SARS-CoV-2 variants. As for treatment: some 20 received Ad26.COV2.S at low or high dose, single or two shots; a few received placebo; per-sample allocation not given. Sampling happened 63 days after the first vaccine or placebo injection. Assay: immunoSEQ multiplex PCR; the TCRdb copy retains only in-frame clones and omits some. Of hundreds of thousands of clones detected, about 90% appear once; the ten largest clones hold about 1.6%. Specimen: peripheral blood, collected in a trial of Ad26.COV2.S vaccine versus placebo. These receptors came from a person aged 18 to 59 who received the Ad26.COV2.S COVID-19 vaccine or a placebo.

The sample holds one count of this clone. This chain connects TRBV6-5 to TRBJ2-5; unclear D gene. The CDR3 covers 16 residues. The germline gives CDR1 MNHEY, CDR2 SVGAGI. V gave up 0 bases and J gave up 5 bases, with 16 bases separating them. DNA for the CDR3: TGTGCCAGCAGTTACTCGATCGGGCGGCCCCGGGAGACCCAGTACTTC. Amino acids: CASSYSIGRPRETQYF.

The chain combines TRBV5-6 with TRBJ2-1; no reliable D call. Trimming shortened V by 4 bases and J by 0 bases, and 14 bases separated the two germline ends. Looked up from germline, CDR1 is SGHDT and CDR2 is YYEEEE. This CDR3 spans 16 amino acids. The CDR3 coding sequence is TGTGCCAGCAGCGTGGCCCCTTACAGCTCCTACAATGAGCAGTTCTTC. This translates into CASSVAPYSSYNEQFF.

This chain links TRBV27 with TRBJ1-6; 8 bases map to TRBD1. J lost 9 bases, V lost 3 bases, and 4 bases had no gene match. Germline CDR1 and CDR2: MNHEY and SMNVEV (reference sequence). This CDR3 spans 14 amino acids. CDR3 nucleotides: TGTGCCAGCAGTTTGCAGGGGGCAGGTTCACCCCTCCACTTT. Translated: CASSLQGAGSPLHF.

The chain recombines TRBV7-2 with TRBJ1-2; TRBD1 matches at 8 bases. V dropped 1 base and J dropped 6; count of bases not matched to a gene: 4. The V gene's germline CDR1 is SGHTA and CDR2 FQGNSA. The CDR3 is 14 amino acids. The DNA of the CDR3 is TGTGCCAGCAGCTTAGACAGGGGGTGGAATGGCTACACCTTC. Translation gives CASSLDRGWNGYTF.

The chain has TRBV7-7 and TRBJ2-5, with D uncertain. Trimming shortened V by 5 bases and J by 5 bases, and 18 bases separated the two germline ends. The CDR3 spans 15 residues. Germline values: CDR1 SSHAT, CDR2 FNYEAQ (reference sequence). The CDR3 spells CASSPSLERWETQYF. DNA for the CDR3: TGTGCCAGCAGCCCCTCCCTAGAGAGATGGGAGACCCAGTACTTC.

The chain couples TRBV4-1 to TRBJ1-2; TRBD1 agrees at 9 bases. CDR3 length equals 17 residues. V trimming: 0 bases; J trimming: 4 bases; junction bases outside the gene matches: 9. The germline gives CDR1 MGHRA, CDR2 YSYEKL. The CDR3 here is CASSQDHGTGLGYGYTF. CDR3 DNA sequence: TGCGCCAGCAGCCAAGATCACGGGACAGGGCTGGGCTATGGCTACACCTTC.

Written as DNA, the CDR3 is TGTGCCAGCAGTGAACCCACCAGGGTACGAGCCTACGAGCAGTACTTC. This codes for CASSEPTRVRAYEQYF. The chain links TRBV6-1 to TRBJ2-7; D might be TRBD1 (5 bases). Looked up from germline, CDR1 is MNHNS and CDR2 is SASEGT. This CDR3 spans 16 amino acids. V lost 2 bases and J 2 bases, leaving 16 bases between the germline ends.

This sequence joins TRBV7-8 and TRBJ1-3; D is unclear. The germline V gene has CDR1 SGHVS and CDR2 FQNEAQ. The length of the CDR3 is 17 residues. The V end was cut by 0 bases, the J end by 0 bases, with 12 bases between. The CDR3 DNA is TGTGCCAGCAGCTTAGCTCGGGTCGGAAGCTCTGGAAACACCATATATTTT. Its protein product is CASSLARVGSSGNTIYF.

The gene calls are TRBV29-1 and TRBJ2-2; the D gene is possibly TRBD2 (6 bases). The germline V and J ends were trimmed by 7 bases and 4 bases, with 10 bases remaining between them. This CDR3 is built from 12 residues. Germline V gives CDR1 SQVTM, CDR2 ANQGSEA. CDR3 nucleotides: TGCAGCGCGGGGGAGGCCACCGGGGAGCTGTTTTTT. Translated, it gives CSAGEATGELFF.

CDR3 sequence (DNA): TGTGCCAGCACGACAGGGGGCACTGAAGCTTTCTTT. Its protein is CASTTGGTEAFF. The chain carries TRBV19 and TRBJ1-1; 9 nucleotides align to TRBD1. V was clipped by 9 bases and J by 4 bases; unmatched bases: 3. This CDR3 has 12 residues. CDR1 is LNHDA and CDR2 is SQIVND in the germline V gene (reference sequence).

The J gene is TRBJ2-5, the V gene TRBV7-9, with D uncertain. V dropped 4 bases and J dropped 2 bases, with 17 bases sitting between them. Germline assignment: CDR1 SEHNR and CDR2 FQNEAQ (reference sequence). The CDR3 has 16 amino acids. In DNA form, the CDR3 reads TGTGCCAGCAGCTCATTCATAGGTGTGGGGCAAGAGACCCAGTACTTC. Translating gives CASSSFIGVGQETQYF.

The CDR3 DNA follows: TGTGCCTGGAGTATCCGGTGGGTCCACGAGCAGTACTTC. Amino acid sequence: CAWSIRWVHEQYF. The V and J genes are TRBV30 and TRBJ2-7; D is unclear. The CDR3 is 13 amino acids. Germline CDR1 and CDR2: GTSNPN and SVGIG (reference sequence). Trimming stripped 2 bases from V and 5 bases from J, with 13 bases between.

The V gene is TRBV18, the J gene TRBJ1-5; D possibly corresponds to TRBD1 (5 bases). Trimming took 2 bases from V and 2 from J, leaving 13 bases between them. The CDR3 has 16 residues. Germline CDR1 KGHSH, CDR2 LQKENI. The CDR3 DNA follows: TGTGCCAGCTCACCATCCCGTGGAGGGGGCAATCAGCCCCAGCATTTT. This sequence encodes CASSPSRGGGNQPQHF. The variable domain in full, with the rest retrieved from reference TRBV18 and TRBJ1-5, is NAGVMQNPRHLVRRRGQEARLRCSPMKGHSHVYWYRQLPEEGLKFMVYLQKENIIDESGMPKERFSAEFPKEGPSILRIQQVVRGDSAAYFCASSPSRGGGNQPQHFGDGTRLSIL.

The CDR3, as DNA: TGTGCCAGCAGCCGGGCGGGGAGGGCGGTAGAGACCCAGTACTTC. Translating it yields CASSRAGRAVETQYF. The chain has TRBV7-2 and TRBJ2-5; TRBD2 matches 7 bases. There are 15 residues in the CDR3. Trimming at V came to 5 bases and at J to 4 bases, leaving 10 bases not matched to a gene. Germline lookup yields CDR1 SGHTA and CDR2 FQGNSA.

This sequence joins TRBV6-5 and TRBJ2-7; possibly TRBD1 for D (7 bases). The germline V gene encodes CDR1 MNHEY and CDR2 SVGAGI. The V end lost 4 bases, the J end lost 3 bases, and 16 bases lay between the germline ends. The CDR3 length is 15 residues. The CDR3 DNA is TGTGCCAGCAGTTTAACGCAGGGGGACTTCTACGAGCAGTACTTC. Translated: CASSLTQGDFYEQYF.

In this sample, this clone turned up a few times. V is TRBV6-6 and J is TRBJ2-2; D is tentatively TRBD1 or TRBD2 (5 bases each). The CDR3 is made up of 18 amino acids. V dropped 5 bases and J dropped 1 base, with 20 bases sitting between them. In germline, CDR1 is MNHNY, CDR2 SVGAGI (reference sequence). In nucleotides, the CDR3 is TGTGCCAGCAGTCCCATTGGGTGGGACCCGCAGAACACCGGGGAGCTGTTTTTT. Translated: CASSPIGWDPQNTGELFF.

The CDR3 loop is CASSPVEGWDEQYF. Here the CDR3 DNA reads TGTGCCAGCAGCCCCGTGGAGGGGTGGGACGAGCAGTACTTC. This chain joins TRBV7-9 and TRBJ2-7; D is perhaps TRBD2 (6 bases). This CDR3 contains 14 residues. CDR1 and CDR2 from the germline V gene are SEHNR and FQNEAQ (reference sequence). The germline V and J ends were trimmed by 5 bases and 5 bases, with 16 bases remaining between them.

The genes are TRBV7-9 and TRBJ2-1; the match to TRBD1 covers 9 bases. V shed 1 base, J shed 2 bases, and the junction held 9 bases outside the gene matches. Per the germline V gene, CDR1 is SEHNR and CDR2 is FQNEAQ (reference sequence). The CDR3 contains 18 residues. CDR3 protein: CASSLDLTRDRAYNEQFF. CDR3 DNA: TGTGCCAGCAGCTTAGACCTCACCCGGGACAGGGCCTACAATGAGCAGTTCTTC.

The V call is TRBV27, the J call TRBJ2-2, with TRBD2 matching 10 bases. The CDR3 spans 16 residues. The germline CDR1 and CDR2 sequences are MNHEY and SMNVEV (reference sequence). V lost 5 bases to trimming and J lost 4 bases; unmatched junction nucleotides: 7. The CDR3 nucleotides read TGTGCCAGCAGTCCGCGGACTAGCGGAGCCACCGGGGAGCTGTTTTTT. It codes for CASSPRTSGATGELFF.

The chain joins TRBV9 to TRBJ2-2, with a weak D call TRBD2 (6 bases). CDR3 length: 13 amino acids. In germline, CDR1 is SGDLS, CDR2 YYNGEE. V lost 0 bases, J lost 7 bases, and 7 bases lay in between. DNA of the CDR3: TGTGCCAGCAGCGTAGCGGACTACGGGGAGCTGTTTTTT. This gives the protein CASSVADYGELFF.

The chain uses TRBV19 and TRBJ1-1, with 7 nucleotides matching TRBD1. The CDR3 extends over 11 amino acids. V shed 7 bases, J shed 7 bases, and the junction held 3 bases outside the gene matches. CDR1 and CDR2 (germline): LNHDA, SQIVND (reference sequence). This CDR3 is CASNRGSEAFF. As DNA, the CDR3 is TGTGCCAGTAACAGGGGTAGTGAAGCTTTCTTT.